This T cell receptor (beta chain) is drawn from a study of shared clonotypes between healthy human individuals (dated by TCRdb to the early 2020s). Looking at the study overall: The cohort included a few men and a couple of women between 18 and 49 years of age. Blood TCR repertoires of a handful of healthy adults were deeply sequenced to estimate repertoire size and the extent of clonotype sharing between individuals. To increase sequencing depth and limit assay-specific biases, different laboratories used diverse techniques to prepare libraries and sequence TCR repertoires. Each donor's leukapheresis produced roughly between roughly 0.85 and 9 billion PBMCs. Per donor, three plates each were used for CD4 naive and CD4 memory, two for CD8 naive, and one for CD8 memory. What the authors observed across the whole study: Because the study included only a small number of donors, the genetic and exposure-history diversity represented was limited. Rarefaction of sorted-subset datasets indicated incomplete sequencing despite the large sequencing depth. Around 5% of naive CD4, more than 3% of naive CD8, around 2.3% of memory CD4, and more than 0.35% of memory CD8 clonotypes were shared across several donors. Sampling was restricted to blood, and TCR repertoires in tissues likely differ from the TCR repertoires found in blood. Compared with non-shared clonotypes, the clonotypes found in all four sorted-subset donors had higher generation probabilities. Pairwise subsampling indicated that sequencing depth was expected to affect the degree of clonotype sharing among donors. Larger estimated clonotype richness was generally found for naive subsets than for memory subsets.

The donors were healthy, HIV-negative adults who had no recently reported acute infections or vaccinations. Every donor was a Caucasian adult living in Nashville, Tennessee, USA. CD4+ T cells were enriched through magnetic negative selection, after which naive cells were positively selected on CD45RA and the remaining negative fraction served as the memory subset. Blood was obtained by leukapheresis, after which PBMCs were separated by Ficoll-Histopaque density gradient centrifugation and cryopreserved in liquid nitrogen vapor phase. Purity and quantity of every magnetically sorted T cell population were checked by analytical flow cytometry. Genomic DNA was isolated from each sorted fraction and quantified by UV absorbance on a Nanodrop 2000c. The germline V gene yields SGHRS for CDR1 and YFSETQ for CDR2. Here V drops 1 base and J drops 2 bases, and the junction holds 3 bases not matched to any gene. The CDR3 measures 15 amino acids from cysteine to phenylalanine. Just the 45-base CDR3 DNA is kept, in frame starting at base 1.

Details on this clone: Its antigen has not been determined. No base qualities exist here, and no much larger clone lies one base off it.

Using the deep immunoSEQ assay, TCR CDR3 regions were amplified from genomic DNA by multiplex PCR. Genomic DNA extracted from each cell subset was distributed evenly over all wells of several immunoSEQ 96-well plates, and each plate served as one replicate. For sorted subsets, each replicate PCR was loaded with about 200 ng genomic DNA, equivalent to roughly 30,000 T cell genomes. The purified libraries were quantified using a Qubit 3.0 fluorometer, sized with a Bioanalyzer 2100, and then quantified again using the KAPA Library Quantification kit. Every immunoSEQ 96-well plate was sequenced on a dedicated single-read 150-cycle Illumina NextSeq 550 flow cell. As for how the authors treated the data: Because the immunoSEQ output included only junctional sequences and no quality scores, the filtering could not be the same as the filtering used for full-length reads. Sequences were annotated with PyIR, a Python wrapper for IgBLAST v1.9, using IMGT germline references to assign V/J genes and CDR3. Any read was removed if the V/J assignment was weak (E-value above 1e-6), the CDR3 was missing, or the read contained stop codons, out-of-frame junctions, or ambiguous translated residues. V3J clonotypes were defined as sequences sharing an identical inferred V gene, J gene, and CDR3 amino acid sequence. To compute the percentage overlap between repertoires, the number of shared unique clonotypes was divided by the size of the smaller repertoire. RTK rarefaction, the Chao1 estimator, and Recon v2.1 estimates of unobserved clonotypes were used to assess repertoire richness. OLGA was used to compute generation probabilities for all TCRbeta clonotypes that the gDNA method yielded from several donors. The clones in this table, taken by TCRdb from immuneACCESS, are in-frame only. Not every clone is retained; where verified, under half of the shortfall comes from an unresolved V gene, and the cause of the rest is unknown. That table gives V, J and clone size, and the DNA gave D and trimming. The sample table lists 850,000 to 1,100,000 clones, about 80% of them with a count of one. 0.85% to 1% of the sample comes from the top ten.

Material for sequencing was memory CD4+ T cells from PBMCs. The cell subset or site label, as the study defines it: CD45RA-negative fraction. The receptor's source is a man aged 18 to 29 in good health. Some clones in this sample may be carry-over from other donors' samples. The chain is assembled from TRBV5-1 and TRBJ2-7; 10 of the junction bases match TRBD1. Here the CDR3 is given as CASSLMGQGPYEQYF. The nucleotides read TGCGCCAGCAGCTTGATGGGACAGGGGCCCTACGAGCAGTACTTC.